Listed below are T cell receptor beta chains from one sample, sequenced in a study of T cell changes during pregnancy in multiple sclerosis. Sequencing was performed with immunoSEQ multiplex PCR; in TCRdb, only in-frame clones are kept and a portion is missing. The sample has about 60,000 clones, about 92% seen once. The source was peripheral blood, collected in the first trimester of pregnancy. Source of these receptors: a female donor with multiple sclerosis, enrolled in a pregnancy study. Both conserved end residues are part of each CDR3. The order of the fields is clone size, V gene, J gene, D gene, CDR3 protein, CDR3 DNA. The D gene is left open where the match is weak. Not every row has a clone size; where given, it reads once, few, many or a size class.

abundance: -
v_gene: TRBV5-1
j_gene: TRBJ2-5
d_gene: TRBD2
CDR3aa: CASSSQGTTRAETQYF
CDR3nt: TGCGCCAGCAGCTCGCAAGGGACTACGAGGGCGGAGACCCAGTACTTC

abundance: once
v_gene: TRBV4-3
j_gene: TRBJ2-5
d_gene: -
CDR3aa: CASSQDEAGTQYF
CDR3nt: TGCGCCAGCAGCCAAGACGAGGCTGGGACCCAGTACTTC

abundance: -
v_gene: TRBV9
j_gene: TRBJ1-2
d_gene: TRBD1
CDR3aa: CASSVADRATYGYTF
CDR3nt: TGTGCCAGCAGCGTAGCTGACAGGGCCACCTATGGCTACACCTTC

abundance: -
v_gene: TRBV19
j_gene: TRBJ1-2
d_gene: -
CDR3aa: CASSIRYDGYTF
CDR3nt: TGTGCCAGTAGTATCCGGTATGATGGCTACACCTTC

abundance: -
v_gene: TRBV14
j_gene: TRBJ2-3
d_gene: -
CDR3aa: CASSQAPPPTDTQYF
CDR3nt: TGTGCCAGCAGCCAAGCTCCCCCCCCCACAGATACGCAGTATTTT

abundance: -
v_gene: TRBV28
j_gene: TRBJ2-7
d_gene: -
CDR3aa: CASSPHTRGEQYF
CDR3nt: TGTGCCAGCAGTCCACACACTAGAGGCGAGCAGTACTTC

abundance: few
v_gene: TRBV7-7
j_gene: TRBJ2-7
d_gene: TRBD2
CDR3aa: CASSPGGGGLYF
CDR3nt: TGTGCTAGCAGCCCCGGCGGGGGAGGTCTGTACTTC

abundance: -
v_gene: TRBV2
j_gene: TRBJ1-2
d_gene: TRBD1
CDR3aa: CARMGQINYGYTF
CDR3nt: TGTGCCAGAATGGGACAGATTAACTATGGCTACACCTTC

abundance: -
v_gene: TRBV9
j_gene: TRBJ2-1
d_gene: TRBD1
CDR3aa: CASSVGDRGYTEQFF
CDR3nt: TGTGCCAGCAGCGTAGGGGACAGGGGGTACACTGAGCAGTTCTTC

abundance: once
v_gene: TRBV11-2
j_gene: TRBJ2-7
d_gene: -
CDR3aa: CASSGSISGSYEQYF
CDR3nt: TGTGCCAGCAGCGGTAGTATTAGCGGTTCCTACGAGCAGTACTTC

abundance: once
v_gene: TRBV29-1
j_gene: TRBJ2-5
d_gene: TRBD1
CDR3aa: CSVSLPGQGMTQYF
CDR3nt: TGCAGCGTTAGTCTTCCGGGACAGGGCATGACCCAGTACTTC

abundance: once
v_gene: TRBV7-2
j_gene: TRBJ2-7
d_gene: -
CDR3aa: CASSSVSSYEQYF
CDR3nt: TGTGCCAGCAGCTCTGTTAGCTCCTACGAGCAGTACTTC

abundance: -
v_gene: TRBV5-4
j_gene: TRBJ2-3
d_gene: TRBD1
CDR3aa: CASSIGQGMTDTQYF
CDR3nt: TGTGCCAGCAGCATAGGACAGGGGATGACAGATACGCAGTATTTT

abundance: once
v_gene: TRBV6-5
j_gene: TRBJ2-7
d_gene: -
CDR3aa: CASSYSKTNSEQYF
CDR3nt: TGTGCCAGCAGTTACTCTAAGACTAACTCCGAGCAGTACTTC

abundance: -
v_gene: TRBV27
j_gene: TRBJ1-3
d_gene: TRBD1
CDR3aa: CASRPTGSGNTIYF
CDR3nt: TGTGCCAGCAGACCGACAGGGTCTGGAAACACCATATATTTT

abundance: -
v_gene: TRBV13
j_gene: TRBJ2-1
d_gene: -
CDR3aa: CASSLLSGAYNEQFF
CDR3nt: TGTGCCAGCAGCTTGCTGAGCGGAGCCTACAATGAGCAGTTCTTC

abundance: -
v_gene: TRBV7-9
j_gene: TRBJ1-2
d_gene: -
CDR3aa: CASSPLGGDYGYTF
CDR3nt: TGTGCCAGCAGCCCACTGGGGGGTGACTATGGCTACACCTTC

abundance: few
v_gene: TRBV21-1
j_gene: TRBJ1-3
d_gene: -
CDR3aa: CAAGGQGLFCSGNTIYF
CDR3nt: TGTGCCGCGGGGGGACAGGGTCTTTTTTGCTCTGGAAACACCATATATTTT

abundance: once
v_gene: TRBV25-1
j_gene: TRBJ2-7
d_gene: -
CDR3aa: CASSENERFREGEQYF
CDR3nt: TGTGCCAGCAGTGAAAACGAACGGTTCAGGGAAGGGGAGCAGTACTTC

abundance: -
v_gene: TRBV9
j_gene: TRBJ1-5
d_gene: -
CDR3aa: CASSPWGGVQPQHF
CDR3nt: TGTGCCAGCAGCCCTTGGGGAGGGGTTCAGCCCCAGCATTTT

abundance: -
v_gene: TRBV2
j_gene: TRBJ1-3
d_gene: TRBD1
CDR3aa: CASRATAGTGYGNTIYF
CDR3nt: TGTGCCAGCAGAGCTACAGCCGGGACAGGGTATGGAAACACCATATATTTT

abundance: few
v_gene: TRBV19
j_gene: TRBJ1-1
d_gene: -
CDR3aa: CASSAGPGTKAFF
CDR3nt: TGTGCCAGTAGTGCGGGCCCCGGGACAAAAGCTTTCTTT

abundance: -
v_gene: TRBV9
j_gene: TRBJ1-3
d_gene: -
CDR3aa: CASSVRVAGNTIYF
CDR3nt: TGTGCCAGCAGCGTCCGGGTAGCGGGAAACACCATATATTTT

abundance: -
v_gene: TRBV28
j_gene: TRBJ1-5
d_gene: -
CDR3aa: CASSLAGNSNQPQHF
CDR3nt: TGTGCCAGCAGTTTAGCAGGTAATAGCAATCAGCCCCAGCATTTT

abundance: -
v_gene: TRBV4-2
j_gene: TRBJ1-2
d_gene: -
CDR3aa: CASSQDRRDGYTF
CDR3nt: TGTGCCAGCAGCCAAGATAGGAGGGATGGCTACACCTTC

abundance: -
v_gene: TRBV6-1
j_gene: TRBJ2-3
d_gene: -
CDR3aa: CASSEWAPDTQYF
CDR3nt: TGTGCCAGCAGTGAATGGGCCCCCGATACGCAGTATTTT

abundance: -
v_gene: TRBV6-5
j_gene: TRBJ2-1
d_gene: TRBD1
CDR3aa: CASSFRGRDNEQFF
CDR3nt: TGTGCCAGCAGTTTCAGGGGGCGGGACAATGAGCAGTTCTTC

abundance: -
v_gene: TRBV7-9
j_gene: TRBJ2-4
d_gene: -
CDR3aa: CASSPLSEVLNIQYF
CDR3nt: TGTGCCAGCAGCCCCCTCTCGGAGGTCTTAAACATTCAGTACTTC

abundance: -
v_gene: TRBV28
j_gene: TRBJ2-2
d_gene: TRBD2
CDR3aa: CASRLRVGRTGELFF
CDR3nt: TGTGCCAGCAGACTCAGGGTCGGGAGGACCGGGGAGCTGTTTTTT

abundance: -
v_gene: TRBV11-1
j_gene: TRBJ2-7
d_gene: -
CDR3aa: CASSLGTGYEQYF
CDR3nt: TGTGCCAGCAGCTTAGGTACAGGGTACGAGCAGTACTTC

abundance: -
v_gene: TRBV4-1
j_gene: TRBJ2-1
d_gene: TRBD2
CDR3aa: CASSQAGSSGNEQFF
CDR3nt: TGCGCCAGCAGCCAAGCGGGGTCTAGCGGAAATGAGCAGTTCTTC

abundance: -
v_gene: TRBV2
j_gene: TRBJ2-1
d_gene: TRBD1
CDR3aa: CASTGQGVGEQFF
CDR3nt: TGTGCCAGCACTGGACAGGGAGTGGGTGAGCAGTTCTTC

abundance: once
v_gene: TRBV7-3
j_gene: TRBJ2-1
d_gene: TRBD2
CDR3aa: CASSLEGLAGGTEQFF
CDR3nt: TGTGCCAGCAGCCTAGAGGGACTAGCGGGAGGAACTGAGCAGTTCTTC

abundance: -
v_gene: TRBV7-9
j_gene: TRBJ1-1
d_gene: -
CDR3aa: CASSLSQGGSNTEAFF
CDR3nt: TGTGCCAGCAGCTTGTCTCAGGGTGGCTCGAACACTGAAGCTTTCTTT

abundance: -
v_gene: TRBV6-5
j_gene: TRBJ2-2
d_gene: -
CDR3aa: CASRSPAGNTGELFF
CDR3nt: TGTGCCAGCCGTTCCCCAGCGGGGAACACCGGGGAGCTGTTTTTT

abundance: -
v_gene: TRBV2
j_gene: TRBJ1-4
d_gene: -
CDR3aa: CALKRGLDEKLFF
CDR3nt: TGTGCCCTAAAACGGGGGTTAGACGAAAAACTGTTTTTT

abundance: once
v_gene: TRBV7-3
j_gene: TRBJ2-1
d_gene: -
CDR3aa: CASSFRRSSYNEQFF
CDR3nt: TGTGCCAGCAGCTTTCGGAGGAGCTCCTACAATGAGCAGTTCTTC

abundance: -
v_gene: TRBV29-1
j_gene: TRBJ2-3
d_gene: -
CDR3aa: CSVEIGGRRSGTQYF
CDR3nt: TGCAGCGTTGAAATAGGGGGACGACGCTCAGGTACGCAGTATTTT

abundance: -
v_gene: TRBV10-3
j_gene: TRBJ2-2
d_gene: -
CDR3aa: CAISDVGVGTGELFF
CDR3nt: TGTGCCATCAGTGATGTGGGAGTGGGAACCGGGGAGCTGTTTTTT

abundance: -
v_gene: TRBV27
j_gene: TRBJ1-5
d_gene: -
CDR3aa: CASSPTYSNQPQHF
CDR3nt: TGTGCCAGCAGCCCAACATATAGCAATCAGCCCCAGCATTTT

abundance: -
v_gene: TRBV6-6
j_gene: TRBJ1-1
d_gene: -
CDR3aa: CASSYSGHPIF
CDR3nt: TGTGCCAGCAGTTACTCGGGACACCCAATCTTT

abundance: -
v_gene: TRBV5-6
j_gene: TRBJ2-7
d_gene: TRBD2
CDR3aa: CASSLLRGRADEQYF
CDR3nt: TGTGCCAGCAGCTTGCTTCGTGGGAGGGCCGACGAGCAGTACTTC

abundance: -
v_gene: TRBV11-3
j_gene: TRBJ1-3
d_gene: -
CDR3aa: CASRDNSGNTIYF
CDR3nt: TGTGCCAGCAGGGACAACTCTGGAAACACCATATATTTT

abundance: once
v_gene: TRBV7-2
j_gene: TRBJ2-1
d_gene: -
CDR3aa: CASSLGGQSWDEQFF
CDR3nt: TGTGCCAGCAGCTTGGGCGGACAGAGTTGGGATGAGCAGTTCTTC

abundance: -
v_gene: TRBV7-2
j_gene: TRBJ2-2
d_gene: -
CDR3aa: CASTPADTGELFF
CDR3nt: TGTGCCAGCACCCCTGCGGACACCGGGGAGCTGTTTTTT

abundance: -
v_gene: TRBV7-9
j_gene: TRBJ2-2
d_gene: TRBD1
CDR3aa: CASSTGQGANTGELFF
CDR3nt: TGTGCCAGCAGCACGGGACAGGGGGCGAACACCGGGGAGCTGTTTTTT

abundance: -
v_gene: TRBV7-9
j_gene: TRBJ2-2
d_gene: TRBD2
CDR3aa: CASSHRTSENTGELFF
CDR3nt: TGTGCCAGCAGCCATAGGACTAGCGAGAACACCGGGGAGCTGTTTTTT

abundance: -
v_gene: TRBV4-3
j_gene: TRBJ2-7
d_gene: -
CDR3aa: CASSHSRDHEQYF
CDR3nt: TGCGCCAGCAGCCACAGCAGGGATCACGAGCAGTACTTC

abundance: -
v_gene: TRBV29-1
j_gene: TRBJ2-1
d_gene: TRBD1
CDR3aa: CSVEPRGQGKDEQFF
CDR3nt: TGCAGCGTTGAACCCCGGGGACAGGGTAAGGATGAGCAGTTCTTC

abundance: -
v_gene: TRBV5-4
j_gene: TRBJ2-3
d_gene: -
CDR3aa: CASSLDRGLTDTQYF
CDR3nt: TGTGCCAGCAGCTTGGATCGCGGGCTCACAGATACGCAGTATTTT

abundance: -
v_gene: TRBV30
j_gene: TRBJ2-7
d_gene: -
CDR3aa: CAWSVLQRYEQYF
CDR3nt: TGTGCCTGGAGTGTTCTGCAGCGCTACGAGCAGTACTTC

abundance: -
v_gene: TRBV9
j_gene: TRBJ2-1
d_gene: TRBD2
CDR3aa: CASGLAGVEQFF
CDR3nt: TGTGCCAGCGGACTAGCGGGAGTCGAGCAGTTCTTC

abundance: few
v_gene: TRBV7-9
j_gene: TRBJ2-7
d_gene: -
CDR3aa: CASSFTSYEQYF
CDR3nt: TGTGCCAGCAGCTTTACGAGCTACGAGCAGTACTTC